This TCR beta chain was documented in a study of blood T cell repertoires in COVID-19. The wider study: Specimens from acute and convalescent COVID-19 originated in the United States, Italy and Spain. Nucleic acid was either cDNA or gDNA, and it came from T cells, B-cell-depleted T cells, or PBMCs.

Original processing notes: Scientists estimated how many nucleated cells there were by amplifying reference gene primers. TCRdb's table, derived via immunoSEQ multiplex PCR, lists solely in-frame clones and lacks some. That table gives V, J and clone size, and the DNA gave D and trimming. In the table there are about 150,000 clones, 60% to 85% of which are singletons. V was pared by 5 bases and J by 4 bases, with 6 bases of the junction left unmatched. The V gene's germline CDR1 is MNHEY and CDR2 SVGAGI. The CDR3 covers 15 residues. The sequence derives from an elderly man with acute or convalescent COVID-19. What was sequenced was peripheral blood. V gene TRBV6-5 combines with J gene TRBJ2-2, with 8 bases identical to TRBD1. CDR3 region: CASSRQGAGTGELFF. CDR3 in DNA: TGTGCCAGCAGTCGCCAGGGGGCCGGCACCGGGGAGCTGTTTTTT.